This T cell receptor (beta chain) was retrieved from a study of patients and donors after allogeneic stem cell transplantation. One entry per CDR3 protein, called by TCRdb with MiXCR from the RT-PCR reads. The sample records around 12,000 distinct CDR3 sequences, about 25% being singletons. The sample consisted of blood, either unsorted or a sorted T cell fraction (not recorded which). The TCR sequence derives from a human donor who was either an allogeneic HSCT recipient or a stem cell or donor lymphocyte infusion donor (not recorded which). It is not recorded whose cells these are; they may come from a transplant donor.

The CDR3 nucleotides are TGTGCCAGCAGTCCCGCGAGGGGCATGTCCTACAATGAGCAGTTCTTC. Encoded protein: CASSPARGMSYNEQFF. The chain links TRBV12-3 or TRBV12-4 to TRBJ2-1; possibly TRBD1 or TRBD2 for D (5 bases each). The CDR3 length is 16 residues. With 5 bases removed from V and 1 base from J, the gap between germline ends came to 15 bases.